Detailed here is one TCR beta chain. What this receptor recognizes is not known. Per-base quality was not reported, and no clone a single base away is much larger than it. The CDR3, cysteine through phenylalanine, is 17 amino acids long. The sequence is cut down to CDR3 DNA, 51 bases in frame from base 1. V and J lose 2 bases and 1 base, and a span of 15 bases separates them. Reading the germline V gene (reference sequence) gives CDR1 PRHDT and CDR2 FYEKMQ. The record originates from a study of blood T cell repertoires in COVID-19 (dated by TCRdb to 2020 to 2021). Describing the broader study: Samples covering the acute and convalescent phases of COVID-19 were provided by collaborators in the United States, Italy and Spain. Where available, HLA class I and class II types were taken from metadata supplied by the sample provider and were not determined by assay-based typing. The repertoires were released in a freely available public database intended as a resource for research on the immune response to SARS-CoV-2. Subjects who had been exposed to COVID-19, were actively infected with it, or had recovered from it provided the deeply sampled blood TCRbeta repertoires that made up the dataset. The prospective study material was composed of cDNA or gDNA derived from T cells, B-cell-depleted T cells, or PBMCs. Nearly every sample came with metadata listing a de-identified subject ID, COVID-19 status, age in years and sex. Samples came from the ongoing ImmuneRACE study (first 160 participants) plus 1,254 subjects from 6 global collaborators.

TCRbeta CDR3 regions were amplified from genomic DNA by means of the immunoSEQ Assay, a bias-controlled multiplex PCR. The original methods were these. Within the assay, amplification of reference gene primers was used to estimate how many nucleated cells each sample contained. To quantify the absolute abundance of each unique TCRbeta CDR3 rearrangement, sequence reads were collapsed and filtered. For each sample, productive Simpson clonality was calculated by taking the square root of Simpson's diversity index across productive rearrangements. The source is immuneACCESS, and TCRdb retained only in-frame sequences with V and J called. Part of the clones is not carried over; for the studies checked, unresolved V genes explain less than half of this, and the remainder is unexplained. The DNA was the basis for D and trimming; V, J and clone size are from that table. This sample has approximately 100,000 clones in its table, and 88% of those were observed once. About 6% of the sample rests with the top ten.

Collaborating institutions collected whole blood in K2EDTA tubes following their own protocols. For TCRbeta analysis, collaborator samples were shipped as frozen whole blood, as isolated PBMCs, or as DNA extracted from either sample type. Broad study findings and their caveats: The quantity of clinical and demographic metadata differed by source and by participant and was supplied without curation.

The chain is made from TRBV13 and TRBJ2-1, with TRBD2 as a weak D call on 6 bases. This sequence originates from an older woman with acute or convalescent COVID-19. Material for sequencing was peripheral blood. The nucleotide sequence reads TGTGCCAGCAGCTTAATCTTAGGACTACAGTCCTACAATGAGCAGTTCTTC. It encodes CASSLILGLQSYNEQFF.